These T cell receptor beta chains were read from a single sample in a study. Via MiXCR, TCRdb re-called the 5' RACE reads, giving one row per CDR3 protein. The table includes under 45,000 distinct CDR3 sequences, less than 25% detected once. Specimen: Tregs sorted from blood. The origin of the receptors is a female donor with breast cancer. Each CDR3 is given with its conserved first and last residue. Fields, in order: J gene, D gene, V gene, clone size, CDR3 DNA, CDR3 protein. A D gene is named only where the DNA matches it firmly. Not all rows give a size; the values are once, few, many and, for expanded clones, a class.

>TRBJ1-5|.|TRBV28|many
TGTGCCAGCAGTTCGGTGCGGGACTATAATAGCAATCAGCCCCAGCATTTT
CASSSVRDYNSNQPQHF
>TRBJ2-7|.|TRBV4-1|.
TGCGCCAGCAGCCAAGATGGGGGAAACGGCTACGAGCAGTACTTC
CASSQDGGNGYEQYF
>TRBJ1-2|.|TRBV6-5|many
TGTGCCAGCAGCGTGGGGGTTAACTATGGCTACACCTTC
CASSVGVNYGYTF
>TRBJ2-1|TRBD2|TRBV6-5|many
TGTGCCAGCACCGAGACTAGCGGGACGTACAATGAGCAGTTCTTC
CASTETSGTYNEQFF
>TRBJ2-2|.|TRBV7-3|.
TGTGCCAGCAGCTCCGGACCCACCGGGGAGCTGTTTTTT
CASSSGPTGELFF
>TRBJ1-1|.|TRBV6-5|few
TGTGCCAGCACCAATGCACCCGCGATTGTAGGGTCACTGGCTTCCTTT
CASTNAPAIVGSLASF
>TRBJ2-1|.|TRBV7-9|.
TGTGCCAGCAGCTTTGGGCAGGGAGTACCCCAGTTCTTC
CASSFGQGVPQFF
>TRBJ2-7|.|TRBV4-3|few
TGCGCCAGCAGCCAAGAAAGACTAGTTTGCGGCTGCGAGCAGTACTTC
CASSQERLVCGCEQYF
>TRBJ2-1|TRBD2|TRBV6-2/TRBV6-3|.
TGTGCCAGCTTTATTAGCGGGGGCTACAATGAGCGGTTCTTC
CASFISGGYNERFF
>TRBJ1-1|.|TRBV12-3/TRBV12-4|medium-sized
TGTGCCAGCAGTTTACGGCGGGATCGAACTGAAGCTTTCTTT
CASSLRRDRTEAFF
>TRBJ2-5|TRBD2|TRBV11-2|few
TGTGCCAGCAGACCAATAGCGGGAGAGAACCAAGAGACCCAGTACTTC
CASRPIAGENQETQYF
>TRBJ2-1|TRBD1|TRBV2|.
TGTGCCAGCAGGCGCCCGGGACAGGGGTTGGTAAATGAGCAGTTCTTC
CASRRPGQGLVNEQFF
>TRBJ2-2|TRBD2|TRBV5-1|few
TGCGCCAGCAGCGCCCCAGCGGGAGGGAAGAACACCGGGGAGCTGTTTTTT
CASSAPAGGKNTGELFF
>TRBJ1-1|.|TRBV3-1|.
TGTGCCAGCAGCCAAGACGCGGGGGGCACTGAAGCTTTCTTT
CASSQDAGGTEAFF
>TRBJ2-5|TRBD2|TRBV20-1|many
TGCAGTGCTAGAGATCTGCTGGCTAGCGGTCAAGAGACCCAGTACTTC
CSARDLLASGQETQYF
>TRBJ1-4|.|TRBV6-6|few
TGTGCCAGCAGTTACTTGGAGGGAGGGCTGTTTTTT
CASSYLEGGLFF
>TRBJ2-7|TRBD2|TRBV4-1|many
TGCGCCAGCAGCCAATTGTTAGCGGGAGAGTCCTACGAGCAGTACTTC
CASSQLLAGESYEQYF
>TRBJ2-5|.|TRBV5-1|many
TGCGCCAGCAGCTGGACGGGGGCGAGAGAGACCCAGTACTTC
CASSWTGARETQYF
>TRBJ2-7|.|TRBV20-1|many
TGCAGTGCCGCGGACACCTACGAGCAGTACTTC
CSAADTYEQYF
>TRBJ1-3|.|TRBV4-1|few
TGCGCCAGCAGCCAAGAGAGAAAAAACACCATATATTTT
CASSQERKNTIYF
>TRBJ2-1|.|TRBV27|few
TGTGCCAGCCGACTAGGCAGAAGCTCCTACAATGAGCAGTTCTTC
CASRLGRSSYNEQFF
>TRBJ2-3|TRBD1|TRBV27|few
TGTGCCAGCAGTCCAGGGACAGGGATAGATACGCAGTATTTT
CASSPGTGIDTQYF
>TRBJ2-7|.|TRBV30|few
TGTGCCTGGAGTGTACAGGGTCACGGGATGAGGAACGAGCAGTACTTC
CAWSVQGHGMRNEQYF
>TRBJ2-4|TRBD1|TRBV19|.
TGTGCCAGTAGCGACAGGGGGCAGATTCAGTACTTC
CASSDRGQIQYF
>TRBJ2-2|TRBD1|TRBV28|few
TGTGCCAGCAGTGACAGGGCGAACACCGGGGAGCTGTTTTTT
CASSDRANTGELFF
>TRBJ1-2|.|TRBV4-1|many
TGCGCCAGCAGCCAAGATAACACCTACTATGGCTACACCTTC
CASSQDNTYYGYTF
>TRBJ2-6|.|TRBV24-1|.
TGTGCCACCAGTGATTATACCTCTGGGGCCAACGTCCTGACTTTC
CATSDYTSGANVLTF
>TRBJ1-2|.|TRBV20-1|few
TGCAGTGCTAGAGCCCCGTGGGGGGCGAGAGGCTACACCTTC
CSARAPWGARGYTF
>TRBJ2-7|.|TRBV5-1|many
TGCGCCAGCAGCAAGGACAGTGCCTACGAGCAGTACTTC
CASSKDSAYEQYF
>TRBJ2-1|TRBD2|TRBV3-1|.
TGTGCCAGCAGCCAAGAGAGGACTAGCGGGATCTCCTACAATGAGCAGTTCTTC
CASSQERTSGISYNEQFF
>TRBJ2-3|.|TRBV21-1|many
TGTGCCTGCCGGGGGCAGCCTGGCACAGATACGCAGTATTTT
CACRGQPGTDTQYF
>TRBJ2-5|.|TRBV4-1|.
TGCGCCAGCAGCCAAGGCCCTGCGGAGACCCAGTACTTC
CASSQGPAETQYF
>TRBJ2-7|.|TRBV11-2|few
TGTGCCAGCAGGACCTTGGGTCAGGCATCCTACGAGCAGTACTTC
CASRTLGQASYEQYF
>TRBJ2-4|TRBD2|TRBV4-1|few
TGCGCCAGCAGCCAACTAGCGGGAGTAGCCAAAAACATTCAGTACTTC
CASSQLAGVAKNIQYF
>TRBJ1-1|.|TRBV30|.
TGTGCCTGGAGTGGTTTCTGGGGTAATGAAGCTTTCTTT
CAWSGFWGNEAFF
>TRBJ2-7|.|TRBV3-1|.
TGTGCCAGCAAGCTAGCGCGAAGCTCCTACGAGCAGTACTTC
CASKLARSSYEQYF
>TRBJ2-1|.|TRBV11-1|many
TGTGCCAGCAGCTCTAACTACGATGAGCAGTTCTTC
CASSSNYDEQFF
>TRBJ1-2|.|TRBV20-1|many
TGCAGTGCTAGAGGTGCCTTGGGCTACACCTTC
CSARGALGYTF
>TRBJ2-7|.|TRBV20-1|.
TGCAGTGCTTCAGCGGGCGTCTCCTACGAGCAGTACTTC
CSASAGVSYEQYF
>TRBJ1-4|.|TRBV7-6|few
TGTGCCAGCAGCCCACGACCGGGTGATGAAAAACTGTTTTTT
CASSPRPGDEKLFF
>TRBJ2-7|TRBD1|TRBV6-5|many
TGTGCCAGCAGACCAGGGACAGGGAGCTCCTACGAGCAGTACTTC
CASRPGTGSSYEQYF
>TRBJ1-3|.|TRBV5-1|many
TGCGCCAGCAGCAGGGCCGGGGGCGCGTCTGGAAACACCATATATTTT
CASSRAGGASGNTIYF
>TRBJ1-5|.|TRBV12-3/TRBV12-4|many
TGTGCCAGCAGTTTTAGTCAGAGCAATCAGCCCCAGCATTTT
CASSFSQSNQPQHF
>TRBJ2-2|TRBD2|TRBV9|.
TGTGCCAGCAGCGCAACTAGCGGGAGATTTACCGGGGAGCTGTTTTTT
CASSATSGRFTGELFF
>TRBJ2-7|.|TRBV27|.
TGTGCCAGCAGTAGAGACGCCAACTACGAGCAGTACTTC
CASSRDANYEQYF
>TRBJ2-7|.|TRBV7-9|.
TGTGCCAGCAGCTTCGGCAATGTAAGACAGTGGCCTAACGAGCAGTACTTC
CASSFGNVRQWPNEQYF
>TRBJ2-3|TRBD2|TRBV24-1|few
TGTGCCACCAGTGATACTGGGGCGGGAGGCGCAGATACGCAGTATTTT
CATSDTGAGGADTQYF
>TRBJ1-5|.|TRBV9|few
TGTGCCAGCAGCGGGGGCGAGAATCAGCCCCAGCATTTT
CASSGGENQPQHF
>TRBJ2-2|TRBD2|TRBV7-3|many
TGTGCCAGCAGCGCCGCGCCACTAGCGGGATTGAACACCGGGGAGCTGTTTTTT
CASSAAPLAGLNTGELFF
>TRBJ2-7|.|TRBV27|.
TGTGCCAGCACCCTGCGGAATACCTCCTACGAGCAGTACTTC
CASTLRNTSYEQYF
>TRBJ2-7|TRBD2|TRBV9|many
TGTGCCAGCAGCCCTCTCCCCTTAGCGGGGGGGCGGGAGCAGTACTTC
CASSPLPLAGGREQYF
>TRBJ2-1|.|TRBV7-9|many
TGTGCCAGCAGCTCCCGGGGACTCAATGAGCAGTTCTTC
CASSSRGLNEQFF
>TRBJ2-2|.|TRBV5-1|.
TGCGCCAGCTCGAGGACAGAAACCGGGGAGCTGTTTTTT
CASSRTETGELFF